The 21 T cell receptor beta chains below come from one sample, sequenced in a study of cytomegalovirus exposure and HLA in healthy donors. Clones were read by immunoSEQ multiplex PCR, and TCRdb kept only the in-frame ones, dropping some. The table includes approximately 200,000 clones, 75% to 95% detected once. The sample was PBMCs. Receptors originate from a woman aged 18 to 35 in good health and CMV-seronegative.

V gene TRBV7-2 combines with J gene TRBJ1-5; TRBD1 aligns across 8 bases. The CDR3 spans 15 residues. Per the germline V gene, CDR1 is SGHTA and CDR2 is FQGNSA. Germline trimming cut 3 bases from V and 7 bases from J; bases unmatched to any gene: 8. The CDR3 bases are TGTGCCAGCAGCTTGGGGGGCGACAGGGGCCAGCCCCAGCATTTT. Amino acid sequence: CASSLGGDRGQPQHF.

This rearrangement joins TRBV5-5 to TRBJ1-2; D is possibly TRBD1 (6 bases). Between the trimmed V and J ends, which lost 4 bases and 4 bases, there was a span of 11 bases. CDR1 SGHKS and CDR2 YYEKEE come from the germline V gene (reference sequence). The CDR3 sequence is 13 residues long. The CDR3 region is CASSIRTAYGYTF. The CDR3 bases are TGTGCCAGCAGCATCCGGACAGCCTATGGCTACACCTTC.

The chain is built from TRBV19 and TRBJ1-2; a weak D match, TRBD1 (5 bases). The CDR3 extends over 16 amino acids. Germline lookup yields CDR1 LNHDA and CDR2 SQIVND (reference sequence). The V end lost 0 bases, the J end lost 7 bases, and 18 bases lay between the germline ends. The CDR3 sequence is CASSIDPQGLAGGYTF. The CDR3 coding sequence is TGTGCCAGTAGTATAGACCCCCAGGGACTTGCTGGTGGCTACACCTTC.

This rearrangement joins TRBV4-2 to TRBJ1-3; tentative D call: TRBD1 (5 bases). Germline values: CDR1 LGHNA, CDR2 YNFKEQ. Trimming took 1 base from V and 4 from J, leaving 14 bases between them. The CDR3 contains 16 residues. The CDR3 region is CASSQVGGEPGNTIYF. The DNA of the CDR3 is TGTGCCAGCAGCCAAGTGGGGGGGGAGCCAGGAAACACCATATATTTT.

The chain carries TRBV6-1 and TRBJ1-1; D perhaps matches TRBD1 (5 bases). CDR1 is MNHNS, CDR2 SASEGT, per germline. Trimming left V 7 bases short and J 6 bases short, with 21 bases between. This CDR3 is 15 amino acids long. The CDR3 protein is CASKPYPDNSPEAFF. CDR3 DNA sequence: TGTGCCAGCAAACCCTATCCGGACAACTCACCTGAAGCTTTCTTT.

The V and J genes are TRBV5-1 and TRBJ2-3, with TRBD1 as a possible D gene (6 bases). In germline, CDR1 is SGHRS, CDR2 YFSETQ. The germline V and J ends were trimmed by 2 bases and 5 bases, with 18 bases remaining between them. This CDR3 region has 16 residues. CDR3 region: CASSFLDGQQGDTQYF. The CDR3 DNA follows: TGCGCCAGCAGCTTTCTGGACGGACAACAGGGAGATACGCAGTATTTT.

The chain combines TRBV7-2 with TRBJ2-1; 14 bases match TRBD2. The CDR3 spans 16 residues. V shed 5 bases and J 9 bases; nucleotides not matched to a gene: 9. The germline CDR1 and CDR2 sequences are SGHTA and FQGNSA. The CDR3 DNA reads as TGTGCCAGCAGCCAAGGGGGGGGACTAGCGGGAGCTGAGCAGTTCTTC. Its protein is CASSQGGGLAGAEQFF.

The rearrangement joins TRBV27 to TRBJ2-7, with D possibly matching TRBD1 (6 bases). Germline assignment: CDR1 MNHEY and CDR2 SMNVEV (reference sequence). V gave up 5 bases and J gave up 1 base, with 21 bases separating them. The CDR3 consists of 17 residues. The CDR3 spells CASSKLQAGANSYEQYF. CDR3 sequence (DNA): TGTGCCAGCAGTAAACTTCAGGCAGGGGCAAATTCCTACGAGCAGTACTTC.

The V call is TRBV25-1, the J call TRBJ2-7, with D unclear. Per germline, CDR1 MGHDK and CDR2 SYGVNS. Trimming removed 2 bases at V and 2 bases at J, with 7 bases between. The CDR3 length is 13 residues. The CDR3 sequence is CASSEAEPYEQYF. In nucleotides, the CDR3 is TGTGCCAGCAGTGAAGCGGAGCCCTACGAGCAGTACTTC.

The CDR3 sequence: CASSELSISTGELFF. CDR3 DNA sequence: TGTGCCAGCAGTGAACTTAGTATTAGCACCGGGGAGCTGTTTTTT. The genes are TRBV6-1 and TRBJ2-2; D is uncertain. Trimming took 2 bases from V and 4 from J, leaving 11 bases between them. Germline V gives CDR1 MNHNS, CDR2 SASEGT. This CDR3 is built from 15 residues.

The chain recombines TRBV5-1 with TRBJ2-1, with 7 nucleotides matching TRBD1. The germline gives CDR1 SGHRS, CDR2 YFSETQ. With 3 bases clipped from V and 4 bases from J, the junction kept 10 bases outside the gene matches. The CDR3 runs 16 residues. Here the CDR3 DNA reads TGCGCCAGCAGCTCTGCCGACAGGGTGGTTTACAATGAGCAGTTCTTC. Its translation: CASSSADRVVYNEQFF.

V usage is TRBV6-4 and J usage is TRBJ2-3, with 7 bases lining up with TRBD2. J gave up 3 bases and V 0 bases, and 6 bases lay outside the gene matches. This CDR3 region has 16 residues. Germline V lookup: CDR1 MRHNA, CDR2 SNTAGT. The CDR3 DNA reads TGTGCCAGCAGTGACTCTGCGGGAGTGGCGACAGATACGCAGTATTTT. This encodes CASSDSAGVATDTQYF.

This clone has just one count. The chain has TRBV4-1 and TRBJ2-7, with 11 bases fitting TRBD2. Looked up from germline, CDR1 is MGHRA and CDR2 is YSYEKL. The CDR3 totals 18 residues. V lost 1 base, J lost 3 bases, and 11 bases stayed unmatched. The CDR3 DNA reads as TGCGCCAGCAGCCAAGGTGTTCTGACTAGCGGGACCGTCTACGAGCAGTACTTC. Residues: CASSQGVLTSGTVYEQYF.

J is TRBJ2-7 and V is TRBV19; D uncertain. Trimming removed 3 bases from V and 0 bases from J, with 9 bases in between. CDR3 size: 14 residues. CDR1 and CDR2 (germline): LNHDA, SQIVND (reference sequence). CDR3 loop: CASSMSYGSYEQYF. CDR3 bases: TGTGCCAGTAGTATGTCCTACGGCTCCTACGAGCAGTACTTC.

The chain combines TRBV5-8 with TRBJ2-4; tentatively, D is TRBD1 (5 bases). V was shortened by 1 base and J by 0 bases, with 20 bases between the two germline ends. In germline, CDR1 is SGHTS, CDR2 YDEGEE. The CDR3 is 19 amino acids. The CDR3 region is CASSLYRVVDSVAKNIQYF. The CDR3 DNA sequence: TGTGCCAGCAGCTTGTACCGGGTTGTAGACAGCGTAGCCAAAAACATTCAGTACTTC.

The gene calls are TRBV30 and TRBJ2-7; possibly TRBD2 for D (6 bases). The CDR3 is made up of 14 amino acids. CDR1 GTSNPN and CDR2 SVGIG come from the germline V gene (reference sequence). Trimming stripped 1 base from V and 6 bases from J, with 16 bases between. The CDR3 spells CAWSATTGVTEQYF. The DNA for the CDR3 is TGTGCCTGGAGTGCAACAACGGGAGTCACCGAGCAGTACTTC.

The rearrangement joins TRBV28 to TRBJ1-3, with 9 bases aligning to TRBD1. V dropped 4 bases and J dropped 4; count of bases not matched to a gene: 8. This CDR3 has 16 residues. The germline gives CDR1 MDHEN, CDR2 SYDVKM. For the CDR3, the DNA is TGTGCCAGCAGTTCCTCGGGACAGGGTGAAGGAAACACCATATATTTT. Its protein product is CASSSSGQGEGNTIYF.

This chain links TRBV18 with TRBJ1-1; a possible D gene is TRBD1 (5 bases). With 3 bases removed from V and 7 bases from J, the gap between germline ends came to 9 bases. The CDR3 covers 12 residues. Germline V gene data show CDR1 as KGHSH and CDR2 as LQKENI. The CDR3 sequence is CASSPGGDEAFF. The CDR3 nucleotides are TGTGCCAGCTCACCGGGGGGTGATGAAGCTTTCTTT.

This clone was seen just once. The V and J genes are TRBV19 and TRBJ2-7; possible D gene TRBD2, 6 bases. This CDR3 is built from 13 residues. The germline V gene encodes CDR1 LNHDA and CDR2 SQIVND (reference sequence). Trimming cost V 10 bases and J 3 bases, with 16 bases left between them. The CDR3 sequence: CATRRAENYEQYF. CDR3 bases: TGTGCCACAAGGAGGGCCGAGAACTACGAGCAGTACTTC. Full variable domain (outside the CDR3, taken from reference TRBV19 and TRBJ2-7): DGGITQSPKYLFRKEGQNVTLSCEQNLNHDAMYWYRQDPGQGLRLIYYSQIVNDFQKGDIAEGYSVSREKKESFPLTVTSAQKNPTAFYLCATRRAENYEQYFGPGTRLTVT.

This clone was counted a single time. J is TRBJ2-4 and V is TRBV28; 12 nucleotides line up with TRBD2. Looked up from germline, CDR1 is MDHEN and CDR2 is SYDVKM. There are 16 residues in the CDR3. V was pared by 4 bases and J by 8 bases, with 9 bases of the junction left unmatched. The CDR3 loop reads CASSSSGRAPGYIQYF. The CDR3 DNA sequence: TGTGCCAGCAGTTCTAGCGGGAGGGCCCCGGGATACATTCAGTACTTC.

The chain joins TRBV9 to TRBJ2-7; 10 bases align to TRBD2. This CDR3 comprises 15 residues. Germline assignment: CDR1 SGDLS and CDR2 YYNGEE. V gave up 0 bases and J gave up 3 bases; unmatched junction bases: 3. CDR3 in amino acids: CASSVGTSGVYEQYF. The DNA for the CDR3 is TGTGCCAGCAGCGTAGGCACTAGCGGGGTCTACGAGCAGTACTTC.